This TCR beta chain derives from a study of T cell changes during pregnancy in multiple sclerosis. Data came from immunoSEQ multiplex PCR; TCRdb stores just in-frame clones and leaves some out. The sample comprises about 72,000 clones, 91% of which are singletons, and around 0.64% rests with the top ten. This clone has just one count. The CDR3 is made up of 16 amino acids. The TCR sequence derives from a female donor in good health, enrolled as a control in a pregnancy study. The sequencing used peripheral blood, collected in the third trimester of pregnancy. The chain employs TRBV7-5 and TRBJ2-2; the table assigns TRBD1, which was not confirmed against the DNA. TRBV7-5 is a pseudogene segment. CDR3 in amino acids: CARSYTGGTGTGELFF. The DNA of the CDR3 is TGTGCCAGAAGCTATACAGGGGGCACGGGCACCGGGGAGCTGTTTTTT.